This TCR beta chain was retrieved from a study of CXCR3-negative and CXCR3-positive naive CD8 T cells. Study observations and caveats: When CXCR3-positive naive cells were set against CXCR3-negative naive cells, the former had more hydrophobic TRB CDR3s. Between one naive subset and the other, surface CD5 was comparable, and TCR strength was inferred from TRB CDR3 properties.

In regard to this clonotype: Its antigen is not identified.

Germline CDR1 is MGHDK and CDR2 is SYGVNS. The CDR3 is 16 residues long. In preparing the TRB cDNA libraries, 5' RACE with UMI labels was used. TCRdb re-called the 5' RACE reads and shows each CDR3 protein once, DNA omitted. The specimen's table records 100,000 or so distinct CDR3 sequences. Sequencing was performed on naive CXCR3+ CD8+ T cells from blood. The sample's subset: CD45RO-CCR7+CD27+CD95- naive CD8+ T cells expressing CXCR3 (TNR3+). The receptor's source is a human donor in good health. Some clones in this sample may be carry-over from other donors' samples. This chain links TRBV25-1 with TRBJ2-7; TCRdb calls TRBD2, which cannot be checked without DNA. This chain's CDR3 is CASSEYSSGYAYEQYF.